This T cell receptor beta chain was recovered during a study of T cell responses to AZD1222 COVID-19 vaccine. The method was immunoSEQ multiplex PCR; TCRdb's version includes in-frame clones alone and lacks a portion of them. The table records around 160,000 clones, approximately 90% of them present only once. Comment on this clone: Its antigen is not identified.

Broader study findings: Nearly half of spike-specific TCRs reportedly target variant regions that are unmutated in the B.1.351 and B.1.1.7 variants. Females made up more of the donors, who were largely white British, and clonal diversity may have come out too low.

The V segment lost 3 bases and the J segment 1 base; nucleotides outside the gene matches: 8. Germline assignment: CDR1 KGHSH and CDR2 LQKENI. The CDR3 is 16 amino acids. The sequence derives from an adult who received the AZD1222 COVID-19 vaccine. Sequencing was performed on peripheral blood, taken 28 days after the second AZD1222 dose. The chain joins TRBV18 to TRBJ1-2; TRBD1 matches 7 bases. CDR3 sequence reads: CASSPGGTVLNYGYTF. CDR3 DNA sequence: TGTGCCAGCTCACCGGGGGGGACAGTACTTAACTATGGCTACACCTTC.